What follows describes a single T cell receptor (beta chain). The identical CDR3 is also encoded by other nucleotide sequences in the sample. Assay used: immunoSEQ multiplex PCR; TCRdb lists only in-frame clones, some missing. The sample contains more than 95,000 clones, roughly 87% of which appear only once. These data belong to a study of control samples from healthy donors and cancer patients. Trimming removed 1 base at V and 5 bases at J, with 9 bases between. Germline V gives CDR1 SGHRS, CDR2 YFSETQ. The CDR3 covers 13 residues. Sequencing was performed on blood. The V call is TRBV5-1, the J call TRBJ1-1, with a tentative D call TRBD1 (5 bases). This clonotype was obtained from a man aged 18 to 30 in good health. CDR3 sequence (DNA): TGCGCCAGCAGCTTGTTGGGGGGGACTGAAGCTTTCTTT. Its translation: CASSLLGGTEAFF.